This T cell receptor beta chain originates from a study of cytomegalovirus exposure and HLA in healthy donors. The donors were members of the validation cohort comprising over a hundred subjects, separate from the roughly 650-subject first cohort. V dropped 0 bases and J dropped 0 bases, with 9 bases sitting between them. The germline gives CDR1 SEHNR, CDR2 FQNEAQ (reference sequence). The CDR3 is 15 amino acids. The assay was immunoSEQ multiplex PCR, and TCRdb's table has in-frame clones only and misses some. In the table there are 130,000 or so clones, roughly 89% of which are singletons. This clone was seen just once. The target antigen is unknown. Whole-study results and caveats: Specificity for CMV antigens was confirmed in vitro for a few of the CMV-associated chains. The study labeled more than 150 TCR beta chains cytomegalovirus-associated.

The sequence came from a man younger than 45 in good health and CMV-seronegative. The sequencing sample was made of PBMCs. The chain combines TRBV7-9 with TRBJ2-7, with D maybe TRBD1 (5 bases). Here the CDR3 reads CASSLAGPSSYEQYF. In DNA, the CDR3 is TGTGCCAGCAGCTTAGCGGGGCCCTCCTCCTACGAGCAGTACTTC.